This T cell receptor beta chain was captured by sequencing in a study of blood T cell repertoires in COVID-19. The wider study: Samples taken during acute and convalescent COVID-19 were collected in the United States, Italy and Spain. Nucleic acid was either cDNA or gDNA, and it came from T cells, B-cell-depleted T cells, or PBMCs.

To note about this clone: Because the CDR3's place on the DNA is in doubt, the DNA is left out and the CDR3 is given as listed by TCRdb.

Per the authors' pipeline: Estimation of nucleated cell counts relied on the amplification of reference gene primers. Measured with immunoSEQ multiplex PCR; TCRdb has only the in-frame clones, and not every one. V and J calls plus clone size are reproduced from that table; the DNA served to infer D and trimming. This sample has about 83,000 clones, with around 90% found just once. CDR1 and CDR2 from the germline V gene are MDHEN and SYDVKM. The CDR3 region is 16 residues in length, termini included. This TCR was sampled from a man at least 80 years old with active or convalescent COVID-19. The sample taken for sequencing was peripheral blood. This chain joins TRBV28 and TRBJ1-5; the table's TRBD1 call for D was not verified on the DNA. Here the CDR3 reads CASSSSDRELIQPQHF.